These T cell receptor beta chains were read from a single sample in a study of memory CD4+ T cells and cytomegalovirus serostatus. The repertoire was sequenced with immunoSEQ multiplex PCR; TCRdb's copy has only in-frame clones and lacks some. The table has just under 65,000 clones, 70% to 80% seen once; the top ten hold nearly 0.9%. The specimen sequenced was memory CD4+ T cells from blood. Receptors originate from an adult in good health and CMV-seronegative. Both conserved end residues are part of each CDR3. Fields, in order: J gene, clone size, V gene, D gene, CDR3 protein, CDR3 DNA. The D gene is left open where the match is weak. Not all rows give a size; the values are once, few, many and, for expanded clones, a class.

j_call: TRBJ2-3
clone_size: NA
v_call: TRBV5-1
d_call: TRBD2
cdr3_aa: CASSLGAGGTDTQYF
cdr3_nt: TGCGCCAGCAGCTTGGGTGCGGGAGGAACAGATACGCAGTATTTT

j_call: TRBJ1-3
clone_size: NA
v_call: TRBV7-7
d_call: NA
cdr3_aa: CASSPSKGSGNTIYF
cdr3_nt: TGTGCTAGCAGCCCTTCTAAGGGGTCAGGAAACACCATATATTTT

j_call: TRBJ2-7
clone_size: NA
v_call: TRBV7-9
d_call: TRBD2
cdr3_aa: CASSLGAGGNYEQYF
cdr3_nt: TGTGCCAGCAGCTTAGGAGCCGGGGGGAACTACGAGCAGTACTTC

j_call: TRBJ2-1
clone_size: NA
v_call: TRBV5-1
d_call: TRBD2
cdr3_aa: CASSLASGAVVEQFF
cdr3_nt: TGCGCCAGCAGCTTGGCAAGCGGGGCGGTGGTTGAGCAGTTCTTC

j_call: TRBJ2-2
clone_size: NA
v_call: TRBV29-1
d_call: TRBD1
cdr3_aa: CSVVKGAMNTGELFF
cdr3_nt: TGCAGCGTCGTTAAGGGGGCCATGAACACCGGGGAGCTGTTTTTT

j_call: TRBJ2-2
clone_size: NA
v_call: TRBV13
d_call: NA
cdr3_aa: CASSLDGTGELFF
cdr3_nt: TGTGCCAGCAGCTTAGACGGTACCGGGGAGCTGTTTTTT

j_call: TRBJ2-5
clone_size: once
v_call: TRBV10-3
d_call: TRBD2
cdr3_aa: CAIRAGAGGETQYF
cdr3_nt: TGTGCCATCAGAGCGGGAGCGGGAGGAGAGACCCAGTACTTC

j_call: TRBJ2-1
clone_size: NA
v_call: TRBV7-7
d_call: TRBD2
cdr3_aa: CASSLGAGGAGEQFF
cdr3_nt: TGTGCTAGCAGCTTAGGAGCCGGGGGGGCCGGCGAGCAGTTCTTC

j_call: TRBJ1-3
clone_size: NA
v_call: TRBV18
d_call: NA
cdr3_aa: CASSPTGGRANTIYF
cdr3_nt: TGTGCCAGCTCACCGACAGGAGGTAGAGCAAACACCATATATTTT

j_call: TRBJ2-7
clone_size: NA
v_call: TRBV28
d_call: NA
cdr3_aa: CASSLLRAPTVGEQYF
cdr3_nt: TGTGCCAGCAGTTTATTAAGGGCTCCCACCGTGGGGGAGCAGTACTTC

j_call: TRBJ2-3
clone_size: NA
v_call: TRBV19
d_call: NA
cdr3_aa: CASSFQTSTDTQYF
cdr3_nt: TGTGCCAGTAGTTTCCAAACTAGCACAGATACGCAGTATTTT

j_call: TRBJ1-6
clone_size: NA
v_call: TRBV30
d_call: NA
cdr3_aa: CAWKSGGGGRVDSPLHF
cdr3_nt: TGTGCCTGGAAGAGTGGCGGAGGGGGGAGGGTGGATTCACCCCTCCACTTT

j_call: TRBJ2-5
clone_size: NA
v_call: TRBV15
d_call: TRBD1
cdr3_aa: CATSSSQGAGEETQYF
cdr3_nt: TGTGCCACCAGCAGCTCTCAGGGGGCCGGGGAAGAGACCCAGTACTTC

j_call: TRBJ2-3
clone_size: NA
v_call: TRBV7-2
d_call: NA
cdr3_aa: CASSLAWGTGADTQYF
cdr3_nt: TGTGCCAGCAGCTTAGCGTGGGGGACGGGAGCTGATACGCAGTATTTT

j_call: TRBJ1-1
clone_size: NA
v_call: TRBV7-2
d_call: TRBD1
cdr3_aa: CASSLAAGGNTEAFF
cdr3_nt: TGTGCCAGCAGCTTGGCGGCAGGGGGAAACACTGAAGCTTTCTTT

j_call: TRBJ2-5
clone_size: NA
v_call: TRBV4-2
d_call: TRBD2
cdr3_aa: CASSPGLAGVSYQETQYF
cdr3_nt: TGTGCCAGCAGCCCTGGACTAGCGGGGGTTTCGTACCAAGAGACCCAGTACTTC

j_call: TRBJ2-5
clone_size: NA
v_call: TRBV7-2
d_call: NA
cdr3_aa: CASSLMTAPPQETQYF
cdr3_nt: TGTGCCAGCAGCTTAATGACAGCCCCTCCACAAGAGACCCAGTACTTC

j_call: TRBJ1-1
clone_size: few
v_call: TRBV5-1
d_call: NA
cdr3_aa: CASSLVLMGNTEAFF
cdr3_nt: TGCGCCAGCAGCTTGGTGTTGATGGGGAACACTGAAGCTTTCTTT

j_call: TRBJ1-5
clone_size: NA
v_call: TRBV28
d_call: NA
cdr3_aa: CASSNGQRMNQPQHF
cdr3_nt: TGTGCCAGCAGTAACGGACAGAGAATGAATCAGCCCCAGCATTTT

j_call: TRBJ2-7
clone_size: NA
v_call: TRBV10-3
d_call: NA
cdr3_aa: CAISRDVADSYEQYF
cdr3_nt: TGTGCCATCTCTAGGGACGTAGCGGACTCCTACGAGCAGTACTTC

j_call: TRBJ2-2
clone_size: NA
v_call: TRBV19
d_call: TRBD2
cdr3_aa: CASSSLAGGPGELFF
cdr3_nt: TGTGCCAGTAGTTCTCTAGCGGGAGGCCCCGGGGAGCTGTTTTTT

j_call: TRBJ1-4
clone_size: NA
v_call: TRBV5-1
d_call: NA
cdr3_aa: CASSHSGAVNEKLFF
cdr3_nt: TGCGCCAGCAGCCACTCGGGGGCAGTTAATGAAAAACTGTTTTTT

j_call: TRBJ2-2
clone_size: NA
v_call: TRBV12-5
d_call: NA
cdr3_aa: CASGLVLSLEAGELFF
cdr3_nt: TGTGCTAGTGGTTTGGTACTCAGTTTAGAGGCCGGGGAGCTGTTTTTT

j_call: TRBJ1-2
clone_size: NA
v_call: TRBV6-1
d_call: TRBD1
cdr3_aa: CASSEALGQGVQGYTF
cdr3_nt: TGTGCCAGCAGTGAAGCGCTGGGACAGGGGGTCCAAGGCTACACCTTC

j_call: TRBJ2-1
clone_size: NA
v_call: TRBV4-1
d_call: NA
cdr3_aa: CASSQDGPGYNEQFF
cdr3_nt: TGCGCCAGCAGCCAAGATGGGCCGGGATACAATGAGCAGTTCTTC

j_call: TRBJ2-4
clone_size: NA
v_call: TRBV7-9
d_call: NA
cdr3_aa: CASEENIQYF
cdr3_nt: TGTGCCAGCGAGGAAAACATTCAGTACTTC

j_call: TRBJ2-1
clone_size: NA
v_call: TRBV28
d_call: TRBD2
cdr3_aa: CASSTAGGPYNEQFF
cdr3_nt: TGTGCCAGCAGTACAGCGGGGGGACCCTACAATGAGCAGTTCTTC

j_call: TRBJ2-7
clone_size: NA
v_call: TRBV4-2
d_call: TRBD1
cdr3_aa: CASSQAVGQGAYEQYF
cdr3_nt: TGTGCCAGCAGCCAAGCGGTGGGACAGGGGGCTTACGAGCAGTACTTC

j_call: TRBJ2-3
clone_size: NA
v_call: TRBV6-6
d_call: NA
cdr3_aa: CASKGETDTQYF
cdr3_nt: TGTGCCAGCAAGGGGGAAACAGATACGCAGTATTTT

j_call: TRBJ1-1
clone_size: once
v_call: TRBV4-3
d_call: TRBD1
cdr3_aa: CASSQDGTGIDTEAFF
cdr3_nt: TGCGCCAGCAGCCAAGACGGGACAGGGATCGACACTGAAGCTTTCTTT

j_call: TRBJ2-7
clone_size: NA
v_call: TRBV10-3
d_call: NA
cdr3_aa: CAIKVQGGYEQYF
cdr3_nt: TGTGCCATCAAAGTACAGGGTGGCTACGAGCAGTACTTC

j_call: TRBJ1-3
clone_size: NA
v_call: TRBV6-5
d_call: NA
cdr3_aa: CASSYGYTGNTIYF
cdr3_nt: TGTGCCAGCAGTTACGGATATACCGGAAACACCATATATTTT

j_call: TRBJ2-2
clone_size: NA
v_call: TRBV18
d_call: NA
cdr3_aa: CASSPPVGNTGELFF
cdr3_nt: TGTGCCAGCTCACCACCAGTCGGGAACACCGGGGAGCTGTTTTTT

j_call: TRBJ2-7
clone_size: NA
v_call: TRBV6-1
d_call: NA
cdr3_aa: CASSDINYSYEQYF
cdr3_nt: TGTGCCAGCAGTGATATTAACTACTCCTACGAGCAGTACTTC

j_call: TRBJ1-2
clone_size: many
v_call: TRBV6-1
d_call: NA
cdr3_aa: CASRETTGGAYGYTF
cdr3_nt: TGTGCCAGCAGAGAAACCACAGGCGGTGCCTATGGCTACACCTTC

j_call: TRBJ1-2
clone_size: NA
v_call: TRBV6-6
d_call: NA
cdr3_aa: CASNGGYGYTF
cdr3_nt: TGTGCCAGCAACGGGGGCTATGGCTACACCTTC

j_call: TRBJ1-5
clone_size: NA
v_call: TRBV6-1
d_call: TRBD1
cdr3_aa: CASIPTGTGFKPQHF
cdr3_nt: TGTGCCAGCATCCCGACCGGGACAGGGTTTAAGCCCCAGCATTTT

j_call: TRBJ2-3
clone_size: NA
v_call: TRBV5-4
d_call: TRBD2
cdr3_aa: CASSVRLAGGPDTQYF
cdr3_nt: TGTGCCAGCAGCGTACGACTAGCGGGGGGGCCGGATACGCAGTATTTT

j_call: TRBJ1-1
clone_size: NA
v_call: TRBV7-6
d_call: NA
cdr3_aa: CASSSEMNTEAFF
cdr3_nt: TGTGCCAGCAGCTCAGAAATGAACACTGAAGCTTTCTTT

j_call: TRBJ1-3
clone_size: few
v_call: TRBV19
d_call: TRBD1
cdr3_aa: CASSRKQGYGNTIYF
cdr3_nt: TGTGCCAGTAGTAGAAAACAGGGGTACGGAAACACCATATATTTT

j_call: TRBJ2-3
clone_size: NA
v_call: TRBV29-1
d_call: NA
cdr3_aa: CSAGAGESTDTQYF
cdr3_nt: TGCAGCGCCGGGGCTGGGGAAAGCACAGATACGCAGTATTTT

j_call: TRBJ2-2
clone_size: few
v_call: TRBV7-9
d_call: TRBD1
cdr3_aa: CASSLPGQRSTGELFF
cdr3_nt: TGTGCCAGCAGCCTCCCGGGACAGAGATCCACCGGGGAGCTGTTTTTT

j_call: TRBJ2-2
clone_size: NA
v_call: TRBV10-1
d_call: NA
cdr3_aa: CASSLPAGELFF
cdr3_nt: TGCGCCAGCAGTTTACCTGCCGGGGAGCTGTTTTTT

j_call: TRBJ2-7
clone_size: NA
v_call: TRBV6-6
d_call: NA
cdr3_aa: CASSYDLGASREYF
cdr3_nt: TGTGCCAGCAGCTACGACCTTGGGGCCAGCCGAGAGTACTTC

j_call: TRBJ2-3
clone_size: NA
v_call: TRBV30
d_call: TRBD2
cdr3_aa: CARSSSGLSRDTQYF
cdr3_nt: TGTGCCCGGTCTTCTAGCGGTCTTTCCAGGGATACGCAGTATTTT

j_call: TRBJ2-7
clone_size: NA
v_call: TRBV19
d_call: NA
cdr3_aa: CASSISTNEQYF
cdr3_nt: TGTGCCAGTAGTATATCCACTAACGAGCAGTACTTC

j_call: TRBJ2-2
clone_size: NA
v_call: TRBV5-6
d_call: TRBD2
cdr3_aa: CASSRPGTSENTGELFF
cdr3_nt: TGTGCCAGCAGCCGCCCGGGGACTAGCGAGAACACCGGGGAGCTGTTTTTT

j_call: TRBJ2-3
clone_size: NA
v_call: TRBV9
d_call: NA
cdr3_aa: CASSVSRSTDTQYF
cdr3_nt: TGTGCCAGCAGCGTTTCCAGGAGCACAGATACGCAGTATTTT

j_call: TRBJ1-1
clone_size: few
v_call: TRBV6-1
d_call: NA
cdr3_aa: CASSEEGNTEAFF
cdr3_nt: TGTGCCAGCAGTGAAGAGGGGAACACTGAAGCTTTCTTT

j_call: TRBJ1-2
clone_size: NA
v_call: TRBV7-2
d_call: NA
cdr3_aa: CASSHDGEQTF
cdr3_nt: TGTGCCAGCAGCCATGACGGGGAGCAAACCTTC